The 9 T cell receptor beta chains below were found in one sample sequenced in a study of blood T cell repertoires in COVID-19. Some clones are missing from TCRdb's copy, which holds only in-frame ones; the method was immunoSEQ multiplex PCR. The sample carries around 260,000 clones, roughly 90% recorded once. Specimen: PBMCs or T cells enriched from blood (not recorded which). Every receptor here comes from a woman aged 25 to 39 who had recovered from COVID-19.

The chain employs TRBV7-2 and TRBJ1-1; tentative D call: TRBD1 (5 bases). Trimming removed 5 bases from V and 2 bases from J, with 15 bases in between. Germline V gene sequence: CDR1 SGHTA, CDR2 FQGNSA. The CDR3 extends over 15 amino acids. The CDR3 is CASSQTQGFNTEAFF. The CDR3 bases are TGTGCCAGCAGCCAAACCCAGGGATTTAACACTGAAGCTTTCTTT.

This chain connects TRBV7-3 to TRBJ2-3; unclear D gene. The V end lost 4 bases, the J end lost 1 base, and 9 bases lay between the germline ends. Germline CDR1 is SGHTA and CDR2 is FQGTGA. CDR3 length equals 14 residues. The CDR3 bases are TGTGCCAGCAGCTCTAATCCGGGCACAGATACGCAGTATTTT. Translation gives CASSSNPGTDTQYF.

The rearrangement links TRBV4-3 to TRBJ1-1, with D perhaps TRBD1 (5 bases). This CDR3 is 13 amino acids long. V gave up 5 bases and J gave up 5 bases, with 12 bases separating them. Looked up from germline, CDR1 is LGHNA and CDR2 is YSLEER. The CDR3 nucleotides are TGCGCCAGCAGCTCAATCGGGGGAACTGAAGCTTTCTTT. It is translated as CASSSIGGTEAFF.

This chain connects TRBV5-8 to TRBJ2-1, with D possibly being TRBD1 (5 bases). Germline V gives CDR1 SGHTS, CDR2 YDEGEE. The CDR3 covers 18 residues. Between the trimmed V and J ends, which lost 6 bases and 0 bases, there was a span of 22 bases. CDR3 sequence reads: CASISFWGVDSSYNEQFF. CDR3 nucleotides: TGTGCCAGCATCTCTTTTTGGGGCGTCGACAGCTCCTACAATGAGCAGTTCTTC.

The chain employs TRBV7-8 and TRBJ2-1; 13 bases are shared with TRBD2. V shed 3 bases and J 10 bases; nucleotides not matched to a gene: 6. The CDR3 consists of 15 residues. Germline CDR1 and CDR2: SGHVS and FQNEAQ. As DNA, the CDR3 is TGTGCCAGCAGCTTCGTCCCGGGACTAGCGGGAGAGCAGTTCTTC. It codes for CASSFVPGLAGEQFF. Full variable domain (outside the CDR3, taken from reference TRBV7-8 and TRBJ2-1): GAGVSQSPRYKVAKRGQDVALRCDPISGHVSLFWYQQALGQGPEFLTYFQNEAQLDKSGLPSDRFFAERPEGSVSTLKIQRTQQEDSAVYLCASSFVPGLAGEQFFGPGTRLTVL.

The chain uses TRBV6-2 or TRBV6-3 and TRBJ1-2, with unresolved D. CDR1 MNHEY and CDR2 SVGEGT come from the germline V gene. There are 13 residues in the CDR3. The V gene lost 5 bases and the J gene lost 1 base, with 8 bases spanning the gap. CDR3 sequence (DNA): TGTGCCAGCAGTCCGGGAATTAACTATGGCTACACCTTC. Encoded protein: CASSPGINYGYTF.

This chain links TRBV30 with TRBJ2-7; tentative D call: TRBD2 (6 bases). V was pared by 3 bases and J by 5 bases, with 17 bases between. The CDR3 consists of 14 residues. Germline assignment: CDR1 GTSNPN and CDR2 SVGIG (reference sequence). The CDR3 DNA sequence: TGTGCCTGGAGGTCCCTCCGGGAGTCTCACGAGCAGTACTTC. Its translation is CAWRSLRESHEQYF.

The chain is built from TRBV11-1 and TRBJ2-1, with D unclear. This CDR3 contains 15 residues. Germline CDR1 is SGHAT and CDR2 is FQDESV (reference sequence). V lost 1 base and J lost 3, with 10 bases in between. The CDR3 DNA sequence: TGTGCCAGCAGCTTAGGGTCGACTTACTACAATGAGCAGTTCTTC. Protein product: CASSLGSTYYNEQFF.

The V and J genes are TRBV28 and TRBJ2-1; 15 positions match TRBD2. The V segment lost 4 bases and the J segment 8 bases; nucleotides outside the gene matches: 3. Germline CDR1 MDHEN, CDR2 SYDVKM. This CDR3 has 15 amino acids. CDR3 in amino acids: CASSSRTSGRDEQFF. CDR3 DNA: TGTGCCAGCAGTTCACGGACTAGCGGGAGGGATGAGCAGTTCTTC. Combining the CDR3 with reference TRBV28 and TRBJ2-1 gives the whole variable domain DVKVTQSSRYLVKRTGEKVFLECVQDMDHENMFWYRQDPGLGLRLIYFSYDVKMKEKGDIPEGYSVSREKKERFSLILESASTNQTSMYLCASSSRTSGRDEQFFGPGTRLTVL.